The entry that follows covers one T cell receptor beta chain sequence. Germline values: CDR1 SGHKS, CDR2 YYEKEE (reference sequence). This CDR3 contains 15 residues. V was trimmed by 0 bases and J by 1 base, leaving 7 bases between them. TCRdb's table, derived via immunoSEQ multiplex PCR, lists solely in-frame clones and lacks some. The profile shows 150,000 to 200,000 clones, over 80% of them singletons. The sample comes from a study of T cell responses to AZD1222 COVID-19 vaccine. The rearrangement uses TRBV5-5 and TRBJ2-2; D ambiguous. The sequencing here drew on peripheral blood, taken on day 0 of MenACWY control vaccination. This TCR was sampled from an adult in good health. CDR3 coding DNA: TGTGCCAGCAGCTTGGCCCTACTGAACACCGGGGAGCTGTTTTTT. As protein: CASSLALLNTGELFF.